Listed below are T cell receptor beta chains from one sample, sequenced in a study of regulatory T cells in long-lasting Graves disease. A single record per CDR3 protein comes from TCRdb applying MiXCR to the multiplex PCR reads. This table holds about 540,000 distinct CDR3 sequences, 13% found once. The same sample was also studied in work on T cells in Graves' hyperthyroidism and ophthalmopathy.

This material consisted of peripheral blood mononuclear cells (PBMCs), taken at new diagnosis, from a patient treated with antithyroid drugs. These receptors were obtained from a man aged 30 to 45 with Graves disease. CDR3s leave out the opening cysteine and the closing phenylalanine or tryptophan. Fields, in order: V gene, J gene, CDR3 protein.

>TRBV7-9|TRBJ1-4
ASSLGAPNEKLF
>TRBV3-1|TRBJ2-7
ASSPPWAGQGIY
>TRBV18|TRBJ2-3
ASSPGRFTDTQY
>TRBV7-2|TRBJ2-3
ASSQRTATDTQY
>TRBV10-3|TRBJ2-7
AISSPGLADEQY
>TRBV6-4|TRBJ1-1
ASNLQDMNTEAF
>TRBV2|TRBJ1-5
ASSEDGGLSQPQH
>TRBV29-1|TRBJ2-7
SVEGPGQTYEQY
>TRBV27|TRBJ2-3
ASSTRLAGAQVDTQY
>TRBV12-3/TRBV12-4|TRBJ1-5
ASSGRDTNQPQH
>TRBV24-1|TRBJ1-4
ATSDPEVAGEKLF